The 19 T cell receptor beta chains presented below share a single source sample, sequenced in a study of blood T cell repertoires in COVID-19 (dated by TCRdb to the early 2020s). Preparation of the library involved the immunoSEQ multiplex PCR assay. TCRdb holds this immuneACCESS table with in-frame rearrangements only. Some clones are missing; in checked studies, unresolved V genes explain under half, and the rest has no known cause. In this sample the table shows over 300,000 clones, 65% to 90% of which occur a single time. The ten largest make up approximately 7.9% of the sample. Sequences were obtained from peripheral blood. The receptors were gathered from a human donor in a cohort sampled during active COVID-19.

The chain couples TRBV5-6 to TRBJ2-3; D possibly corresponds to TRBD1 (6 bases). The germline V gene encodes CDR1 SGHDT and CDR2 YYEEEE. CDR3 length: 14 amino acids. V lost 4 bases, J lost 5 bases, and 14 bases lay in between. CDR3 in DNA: TGTGCCAGCAGCCGAGGGGGTAGTAGAGATACGCAGTATTTT. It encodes CASSRGGSRDTQYF.

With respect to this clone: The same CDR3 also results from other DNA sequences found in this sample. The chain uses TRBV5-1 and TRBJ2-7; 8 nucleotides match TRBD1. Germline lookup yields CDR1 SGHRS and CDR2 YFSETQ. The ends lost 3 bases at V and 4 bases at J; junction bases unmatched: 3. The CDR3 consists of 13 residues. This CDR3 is CASSWGQAYEQYF. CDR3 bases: TGCGCCAGCAGCTGGGGACAGGCGTACGAGCAGTACTTC.

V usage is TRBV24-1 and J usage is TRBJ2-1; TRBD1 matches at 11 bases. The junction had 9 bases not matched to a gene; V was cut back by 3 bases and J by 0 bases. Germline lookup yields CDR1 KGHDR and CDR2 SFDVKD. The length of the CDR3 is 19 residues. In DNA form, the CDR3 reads TGTGCCACCAGTGATCCTCCGGGACAGGGGGAGAGCTCCTACAATGAGCAGTTCTTC. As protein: CATSDPPGQGESSYNEQFF.

The CDR3 nucleotides read TGTGCTAGTGGTTTGTTATGGGACAGGTATAATAGCAATCAGCCCCAGCATTTT. This codes for CASGLLWDRYNSNQPQHF. The chain joins TRBV12-5 to TRBJ1-5; 8 bases fit TRBD1. CDR1 is LGHNT, CDR2 FRNRAP, per germline. This CDR3 has 18 amino acids. With V trimmed by 2 bases and J by 0 bases, 9 bases remained unmatched.

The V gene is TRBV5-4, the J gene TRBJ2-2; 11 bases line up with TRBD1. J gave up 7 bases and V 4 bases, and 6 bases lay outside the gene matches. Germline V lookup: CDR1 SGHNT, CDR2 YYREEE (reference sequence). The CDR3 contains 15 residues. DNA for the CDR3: TGTGCCAGCAGCCTGGACAGGGGGCATAGCGGGGAGCTGTTTTTT. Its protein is CASSLDRGHSGELFF.

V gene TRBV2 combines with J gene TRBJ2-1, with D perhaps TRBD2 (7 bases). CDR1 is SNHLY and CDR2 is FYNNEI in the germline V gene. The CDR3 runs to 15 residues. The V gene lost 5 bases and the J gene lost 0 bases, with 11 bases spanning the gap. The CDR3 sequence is CASSRGGTSYNEQFF. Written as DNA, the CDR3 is TGTGCCAGCAGTAGGGGGGGAACCTCCTACAATGAGCAGTTCTTC. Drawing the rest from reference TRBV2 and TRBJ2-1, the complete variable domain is EPEVTQTPSHQVTQMGQEVILRCVPISNHLYFYWYRQILGQKVEFLVSFYNNEISEKSEIFDDQFSVERPDGSNFTLKIRSTKLEDSAMYFCASSRGGTSYNEQFFGPGTRLTVL.

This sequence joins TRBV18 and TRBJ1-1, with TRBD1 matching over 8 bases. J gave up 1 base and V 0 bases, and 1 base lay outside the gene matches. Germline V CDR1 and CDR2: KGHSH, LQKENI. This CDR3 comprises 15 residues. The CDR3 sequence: CASSPPDRANTEAFF. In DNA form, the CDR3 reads TGTGCCAGCTCACCACCGGACAGGGCGAACACTGAAGCTTTCTTT.

The DNA for the CDR3 is TGTGCCAGCAGCTTAGGACAGGGGGTCAATCAGCCCCAGCATTTT. Its protein product is CASSLGQGVNQPQHF. This chain joins TRBV11-2 and TRBJ1-5, with 9 bases that match TRBD1. Losses at the gene ends were 1 base for V and 3 bases for J; bases not matched to a gene: 1. CDR1 is SGHAT, CDR2 FQNNGV, per germline. There are 15 residues in the CDR3.

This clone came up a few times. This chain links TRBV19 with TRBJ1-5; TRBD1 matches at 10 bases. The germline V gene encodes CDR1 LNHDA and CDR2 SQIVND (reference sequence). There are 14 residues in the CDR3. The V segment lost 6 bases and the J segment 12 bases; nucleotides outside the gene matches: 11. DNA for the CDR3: TGTGCCAGTAGAAACGATGGGGACAGGGGAGTCCAGCATTTT. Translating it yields CASRNDGDRGVQHF.

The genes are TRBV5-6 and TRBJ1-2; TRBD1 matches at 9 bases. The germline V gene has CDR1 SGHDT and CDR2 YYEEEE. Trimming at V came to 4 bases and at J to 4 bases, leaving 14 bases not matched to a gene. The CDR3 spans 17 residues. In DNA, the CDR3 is TGTGCCAGCAGCGACGACAGGGGGAGAACAATCATCTATGGCTACACCTTC. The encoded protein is CASSDDRGRTIIYGYTF.

The CDR3 loop reads CASSGTGVTFYNEQFF. In DNA, the CDR3 is TGTGCCAGCAGTGGGACAGGGGTCACTTTCTACAATGAGCAGTTCTTC. The chain employs TRBV2 and TRBJ2-1; 9 bases fit TRBD1. V shed 4 bases and J 3 bases; nucleotides not matched to a gene: 7. The CDR3 extends over 16 amino acids. CDR1 SNHLY and CDR2 FYNNEI come from the germline V gene.

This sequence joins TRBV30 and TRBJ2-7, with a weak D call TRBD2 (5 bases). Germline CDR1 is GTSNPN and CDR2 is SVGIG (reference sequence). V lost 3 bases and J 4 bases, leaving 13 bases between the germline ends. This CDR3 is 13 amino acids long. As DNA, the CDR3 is TGTGCCTGGAGCCCCGGACTGAATTACGAGCAGTACTTC. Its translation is CAWSPGLNYEQYF. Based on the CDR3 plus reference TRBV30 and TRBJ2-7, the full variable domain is SQTIHQWPATLVQPVGSPLSLECTVEGTSNPNLYWYRQAAGRGLQLLFYSVGIGQISSEVPQNLSASRPQDRQFILSSKKLLLSDSGFYLCAWSPGLNYEQYFGPGTRLTVT.

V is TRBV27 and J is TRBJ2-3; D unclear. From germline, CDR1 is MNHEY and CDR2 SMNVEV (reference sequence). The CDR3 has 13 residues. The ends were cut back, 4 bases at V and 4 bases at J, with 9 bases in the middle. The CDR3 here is CASSSLLSDTQYF. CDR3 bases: TGTGCCAGCAGTTCGCTTCTATCAGATACGCAGTATTTT.

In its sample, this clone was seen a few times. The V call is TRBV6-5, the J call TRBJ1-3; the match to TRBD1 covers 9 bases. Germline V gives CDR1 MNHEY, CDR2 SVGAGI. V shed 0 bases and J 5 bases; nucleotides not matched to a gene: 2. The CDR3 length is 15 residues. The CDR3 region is CASSYSGTGRNTIYF. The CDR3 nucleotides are TGTGCCAGCAGTTACTCAGGGACAGGGCGAAACACCATATATTTT.

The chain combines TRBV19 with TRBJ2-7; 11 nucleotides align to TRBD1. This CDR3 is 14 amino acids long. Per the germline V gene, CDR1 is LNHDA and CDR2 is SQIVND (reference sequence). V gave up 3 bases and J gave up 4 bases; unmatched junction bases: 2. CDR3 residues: CASSMDRGLYEQYF. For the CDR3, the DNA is TGTGCCAGTAGTATGGACAGGGGGCTTTACGAGCAGTACTTC.

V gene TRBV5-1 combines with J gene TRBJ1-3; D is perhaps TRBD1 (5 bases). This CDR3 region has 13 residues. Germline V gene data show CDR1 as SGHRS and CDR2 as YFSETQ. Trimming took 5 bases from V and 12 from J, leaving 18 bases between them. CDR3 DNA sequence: TGCGCCAGCAGACTCAACTCGCCAGGGCTCATATATTTT. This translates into CASRLNSPGLIYF.

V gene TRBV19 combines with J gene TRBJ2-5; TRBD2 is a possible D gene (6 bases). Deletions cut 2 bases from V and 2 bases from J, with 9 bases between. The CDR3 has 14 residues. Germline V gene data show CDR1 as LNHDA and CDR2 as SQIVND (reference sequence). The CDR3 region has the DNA TGTGCCAGTAGTATACAGGGACTTCAAGAGACCCAGTACTTC. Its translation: CASSIQGLQETQYF.

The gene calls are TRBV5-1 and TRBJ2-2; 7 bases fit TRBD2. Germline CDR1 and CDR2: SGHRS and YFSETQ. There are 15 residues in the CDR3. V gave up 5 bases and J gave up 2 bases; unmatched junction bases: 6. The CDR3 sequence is CASSRGDANTGELFF. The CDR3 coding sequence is TGCGCCAGCAGTCGGGGGGACGCAAACACCGGGGAGCTGTTTTTT.

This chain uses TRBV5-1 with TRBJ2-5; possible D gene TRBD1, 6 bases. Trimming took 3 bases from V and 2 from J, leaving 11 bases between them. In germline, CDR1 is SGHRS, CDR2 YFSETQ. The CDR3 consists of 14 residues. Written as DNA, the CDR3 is TGCGCCAGCAGCTGGACAGACATACAAGAGACCCAGTACTTC. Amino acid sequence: CASSWTDIQETQYF.